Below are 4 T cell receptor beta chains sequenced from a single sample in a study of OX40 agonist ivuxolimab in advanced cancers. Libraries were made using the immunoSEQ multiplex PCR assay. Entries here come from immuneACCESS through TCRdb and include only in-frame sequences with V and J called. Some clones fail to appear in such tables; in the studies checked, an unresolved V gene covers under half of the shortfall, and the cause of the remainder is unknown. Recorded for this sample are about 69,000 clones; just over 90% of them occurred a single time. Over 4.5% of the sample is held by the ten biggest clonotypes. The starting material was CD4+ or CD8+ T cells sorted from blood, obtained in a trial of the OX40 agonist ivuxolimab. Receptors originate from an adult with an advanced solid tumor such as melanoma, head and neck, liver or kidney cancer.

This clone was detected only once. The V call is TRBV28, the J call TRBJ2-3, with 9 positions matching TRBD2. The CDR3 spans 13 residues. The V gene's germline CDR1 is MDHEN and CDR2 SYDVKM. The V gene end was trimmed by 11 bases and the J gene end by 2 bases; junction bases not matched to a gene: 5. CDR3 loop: CASREGLTDTQYF. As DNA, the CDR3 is TGTGCCTCGCGGGAGGGCCTCACAGATACGCAGTATTTT.

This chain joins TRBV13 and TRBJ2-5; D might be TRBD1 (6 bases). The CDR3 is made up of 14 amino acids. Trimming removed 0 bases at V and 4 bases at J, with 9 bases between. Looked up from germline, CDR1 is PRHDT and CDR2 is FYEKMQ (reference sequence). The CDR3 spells CASSLGGARETQYF. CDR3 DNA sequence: TGTGCCAGCAGCTTAGGGGGGGCTCGAGAGACCCAGTACTTC. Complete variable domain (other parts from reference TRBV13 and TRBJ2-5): AAGVIQSPRHLIKEKRETATLKCYPIPRHDTVYWYQQGPGQDPQFLISFYEKMQSDKGSIPDRFSAQQFSDYHSELNMSSLELGDSALYFCASSLGGARETQYFGPGTRLLVL.

The DNA of the CDR3 is TGTGCCAGTAGTATACGGACACCCTACGAGCAGTACTTC. Its translation is CASSIRTPYEQYF. This rearrangement joins TRBV19 to TRBJ2-7, with D tentatively TRBD1 (5 bases). Germline V lookup: CDR1 LNHDA, CDR2 SQIVND (reference sequence). The CDR3 extends over 13 amino acids. V was trimmed by 2 bases and J by 2 bases, leaving 7 bases between them.

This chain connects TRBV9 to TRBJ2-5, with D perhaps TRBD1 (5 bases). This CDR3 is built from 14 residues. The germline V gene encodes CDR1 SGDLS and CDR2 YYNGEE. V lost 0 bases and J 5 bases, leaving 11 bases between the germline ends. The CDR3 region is CASSVGGPQETQYF. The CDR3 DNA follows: TGTGCCAGCAGCGTAGGGGGCCCCCAGGAGACCCAGTACTTC.